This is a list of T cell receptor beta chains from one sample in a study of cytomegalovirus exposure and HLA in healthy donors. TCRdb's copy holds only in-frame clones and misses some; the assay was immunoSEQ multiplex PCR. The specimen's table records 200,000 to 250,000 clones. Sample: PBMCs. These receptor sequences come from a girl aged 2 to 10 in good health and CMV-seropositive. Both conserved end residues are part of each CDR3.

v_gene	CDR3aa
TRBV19	CASSIPVYNEQFF
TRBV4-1	CASSPWGTGALVANTEAFF
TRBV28	CASTPPGDRGPFF
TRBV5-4	CASSWGTSGRGTETQYF
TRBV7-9	CASSPYIYSSYNEQFF
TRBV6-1	CASSGTSGFPRGAYNEQFF
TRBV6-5	CASSYSMTRGSYEQYF
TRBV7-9	CASSPTGTFYNEQFF
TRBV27	CASSFDRGDTEAFF
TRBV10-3	CAISGGLAGGQETQYF
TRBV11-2	CASTPHGRSADTQYF
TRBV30	CAWSVSWGRSVGTEAFF
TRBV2	CASNPGPLTEAFF
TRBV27	CASRGTGTSYGYTF
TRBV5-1	CASSSGPGNTEAFF
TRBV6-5	CASSYNRSPNYGYTF
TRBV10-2	CASSLGTSRVEQYF
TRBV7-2	CASSLVAGDTDTQYF
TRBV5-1	CASSAGTDRGRGETQYF
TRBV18	CASSRAAGANEKLFF
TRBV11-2	CASSPFEGVGTEAFF
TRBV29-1	CSAQNRGMEYGQYF
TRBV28	CASSLPGYEQYF
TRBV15	CATSGGPTGSGSYTF
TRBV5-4	CASSLEADSGANVLTF
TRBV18	CASSPGDRGHAFF
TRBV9	CASSAGGTSGREEQYF
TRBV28	CASSTLTGGQGAYNEQFF
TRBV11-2	CASSPPGVAEIYEQYF
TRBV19	CASSPGQTDTQYF
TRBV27	CASSLFGGQREQYF
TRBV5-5	CASSLAGGTGELFF
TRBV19	CASSRSGLAAGELFF
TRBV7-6	CASSRDPGKETQYF
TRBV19	CASSVQGPEAFF
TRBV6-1	CASRRTGANTGELFF
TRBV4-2	CASSGMSGRAIETQYF
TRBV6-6	CASRALADYGYTF
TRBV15	CATSRGTAEPQHF
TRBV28	CASSLRGRFNEKLFF
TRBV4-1	CASSQEARHQETQYF
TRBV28	CASSDTGTEYGYTF